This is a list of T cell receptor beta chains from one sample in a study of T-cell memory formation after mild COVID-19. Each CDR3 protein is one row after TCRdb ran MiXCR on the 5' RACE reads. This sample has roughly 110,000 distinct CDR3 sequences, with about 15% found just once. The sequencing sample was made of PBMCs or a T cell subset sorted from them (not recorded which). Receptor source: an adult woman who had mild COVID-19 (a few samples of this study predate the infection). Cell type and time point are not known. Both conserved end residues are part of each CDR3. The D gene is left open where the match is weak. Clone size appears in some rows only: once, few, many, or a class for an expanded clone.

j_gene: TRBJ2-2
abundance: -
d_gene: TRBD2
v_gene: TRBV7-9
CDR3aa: CASRSRDYQNTGELFF
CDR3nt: TGTGCCAGCAGATCAAGGGACTACCAGAACACCGGGGAGCTGTTTTTT

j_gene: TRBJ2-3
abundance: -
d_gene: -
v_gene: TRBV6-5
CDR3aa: CASSYLPTPGDTQYF
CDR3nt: TGTGCCAGCAGTTACCTCCCGACCCCGGGGGATACGCAGTATTTT

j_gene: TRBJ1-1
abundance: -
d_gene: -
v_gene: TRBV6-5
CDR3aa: CASSYGVTNTEAFF
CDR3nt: TGTGCCAGCAGTTACGGAGTTACGAACACTGAAGCTTTCTTT

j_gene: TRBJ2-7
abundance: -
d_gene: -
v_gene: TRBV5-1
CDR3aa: CASSVGTAPFEQYF
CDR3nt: TGCGCCAGCAGCGTCGGGACTGCCCCCTTCGAGCAGTACTTC

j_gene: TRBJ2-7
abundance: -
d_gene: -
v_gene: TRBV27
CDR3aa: CASSFPPGRLAKHEQYF
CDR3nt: TGTGCCAGCAGTTTCCCCCCGGGTAGGTTAGCCAAGCACGAGCAGTACTTC

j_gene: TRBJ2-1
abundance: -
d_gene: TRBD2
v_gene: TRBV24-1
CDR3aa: CATSDLGGTSGSYNEQFF
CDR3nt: TGTGCCACCAGTGATTTAGGCGGGACTAGCGGGAGCTACAATGAGCAGTTCTTC

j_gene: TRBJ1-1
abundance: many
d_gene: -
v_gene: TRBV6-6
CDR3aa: CASSYSSTEAFF
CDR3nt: TGTGCCAGCAGTTACTCTTCTACTGAAGCTTTCTTT

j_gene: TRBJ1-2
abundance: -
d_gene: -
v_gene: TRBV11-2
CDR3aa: CASSDLPGTTYGYTF
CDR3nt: TGTGCCAGCAGCGATCTCCCCGGGACCACCTATGGCTACACCTTC

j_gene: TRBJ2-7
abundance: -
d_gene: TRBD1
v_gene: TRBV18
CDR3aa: CASSPPGTGGSEQYF
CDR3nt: TGTGCCAGCTCACCACCTGGGACAGGGGGCTCCGAGCAGTACTTC

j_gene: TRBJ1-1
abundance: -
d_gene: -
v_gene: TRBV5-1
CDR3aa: CASSLGTPYVAYF
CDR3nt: TGCGCCAGCAGCCTCGGGACACCGTATGTAGCTTACTTT

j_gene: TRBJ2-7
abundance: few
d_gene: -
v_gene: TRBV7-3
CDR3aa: CASSPSTGTHEQYF
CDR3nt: TGTGCTAGCAGCCCATCTACCGGGACCCACGAGCAGTACTTC

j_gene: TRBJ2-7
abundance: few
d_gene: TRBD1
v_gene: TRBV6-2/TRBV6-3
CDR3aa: CASTTSGTAYEQYF
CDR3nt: TGTGCCAGCACCACATCTGGGACAGCCTACGAGCAGTACTTC

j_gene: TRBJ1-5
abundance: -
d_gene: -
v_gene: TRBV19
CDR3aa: CASSVTDYSNQPQHF
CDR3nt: TGTGCCAGTAGCGTGACAGACTATAGCAATCAGCCCCAGCATTTT

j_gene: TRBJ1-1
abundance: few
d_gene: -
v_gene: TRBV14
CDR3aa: CASSQVDGRVGLNTEAFF
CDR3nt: TGTGCCAGCAGCCAAGTTGACGGCCGAGTAGGTTTGAACACTGAAGCTTTCTTT

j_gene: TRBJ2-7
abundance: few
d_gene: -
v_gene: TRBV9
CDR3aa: CASSVGAALSEQYF
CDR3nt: TGTGCCAGCAGCGTCGGGGCCGCTCTCTCCGAGCAGTACTTC

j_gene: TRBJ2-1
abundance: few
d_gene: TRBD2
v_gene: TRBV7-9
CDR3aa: CASSLDATSDRNEQFF
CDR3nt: TGTGCCAGCAGCTTAGATGCGACTAGCGACAGAAATGAGCAGTTCTTC

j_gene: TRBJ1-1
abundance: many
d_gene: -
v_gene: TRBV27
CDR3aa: CASSPFDGNTEAFF
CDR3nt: TGTGCCAGCAGCCCATTTGATGGGAACACTGAAGCTTTCTTT

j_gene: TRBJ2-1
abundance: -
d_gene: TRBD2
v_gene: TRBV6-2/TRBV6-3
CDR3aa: CASSPYGLAGEGDEQFF
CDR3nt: TGTGCCAGCAGCCCATACGGACTAGCGGGAGAGGGAGATGAGCAGTTCTTC

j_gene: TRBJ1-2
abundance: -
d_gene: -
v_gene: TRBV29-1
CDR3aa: CSVPVAWGYTF
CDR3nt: TGCAGCGTCCCGGTTGCCTGGGGCTACACCTTC

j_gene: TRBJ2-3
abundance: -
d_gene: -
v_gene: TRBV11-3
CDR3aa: CASSQRTDTQYF
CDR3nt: TGTGCCAGCAGCCAGAGGACAGATACGCAGTATTTT

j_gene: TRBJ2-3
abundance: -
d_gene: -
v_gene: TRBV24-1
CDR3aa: CATSDLVTDTQYF
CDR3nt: TGTGCCACCAGTGATTTGGTTACAGATACGCAGTATTTT

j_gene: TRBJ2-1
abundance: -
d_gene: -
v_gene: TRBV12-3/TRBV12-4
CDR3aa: CASSLGLRDYNEQFF
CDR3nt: TGTGCCAGCAGTTTAGGTCTTAGGGACTACAATGAGCAGTTCTTC

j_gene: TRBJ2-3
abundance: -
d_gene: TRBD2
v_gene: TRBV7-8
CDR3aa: CASSPRTSGITDTQYF
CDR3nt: TGTGCCAGCAGCCCCCGGACTAGCGGGATCACAGATACGCAGTATTTT

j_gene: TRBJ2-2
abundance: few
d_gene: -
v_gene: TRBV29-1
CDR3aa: CSVDWDRSTGELFF
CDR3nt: TGCAGCGTTGATTGGGATCGCAGCACCGGGGAGCTGTTTTTT

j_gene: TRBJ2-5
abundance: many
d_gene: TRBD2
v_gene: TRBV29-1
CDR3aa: CSVEGLEETQYF
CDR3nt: TGCAGCGTGGAGGGACTAGAAGAGACCCAGTACTTC

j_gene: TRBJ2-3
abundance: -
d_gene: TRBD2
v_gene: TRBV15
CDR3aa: CGTRHSGRGDTQYF
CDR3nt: TGTGGGACCAGACATAGCGGGAGGGGAGATACGCAGTATTTT

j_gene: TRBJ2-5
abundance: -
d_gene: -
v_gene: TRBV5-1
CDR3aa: CASSSPDGTQYF
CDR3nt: TGCGCCAGCAGCTCGCCGGACGGGACCCAGTACTTC

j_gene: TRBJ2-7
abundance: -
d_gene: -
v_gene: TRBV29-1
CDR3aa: CSVAESYEQYF
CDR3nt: TGCAGCGTTGCGGAGAGCTACGAGCAGTACTTC

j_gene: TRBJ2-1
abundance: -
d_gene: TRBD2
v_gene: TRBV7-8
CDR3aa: CASSLVSGGTYNEQFF
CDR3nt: TGTGCCAGCAGCTTAGTTTCCGGGGGGACCTACAATGAGCAGTTCTTC

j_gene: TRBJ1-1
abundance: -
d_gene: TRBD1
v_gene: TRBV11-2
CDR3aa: CASSQLTGATEAFF
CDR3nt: TGTGCCAGCAGCCAGTTGACAGGGGCCACTGAAGCTTTCTTT

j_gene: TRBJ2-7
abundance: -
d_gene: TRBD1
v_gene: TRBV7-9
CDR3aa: CASSPRTGGYEQYF
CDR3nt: TGTGCCAGCAGCCCAAGGACAGGGGGCTACGAGCAGTACTTC

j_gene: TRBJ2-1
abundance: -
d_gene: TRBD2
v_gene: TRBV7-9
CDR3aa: CASSRLAGGYGSYNEQFF
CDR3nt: TGTGCCAGCAGCCGACTAGCGGGAGGGTATGGGTCCTACAATGAGCAGTTCTTC

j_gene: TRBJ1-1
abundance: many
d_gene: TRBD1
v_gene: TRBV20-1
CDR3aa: CSASGGMDTEAFF
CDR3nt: TGCAGTGCCTCAGGGGGGATGGACACTGAAGCTTTCTTT

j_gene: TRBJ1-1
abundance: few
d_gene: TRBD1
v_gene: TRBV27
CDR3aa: CASKDGQAEAFF
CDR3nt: TGTGCCAGCAAGGATGGACAGGCTGAAGCTTTCTTT

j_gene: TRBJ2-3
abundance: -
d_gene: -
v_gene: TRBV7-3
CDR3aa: CASSFGGESTDTQYF
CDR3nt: TGTGCCAGCAGCTTCGGCGGGGAAAGCACAGATACGCAGTATTTT

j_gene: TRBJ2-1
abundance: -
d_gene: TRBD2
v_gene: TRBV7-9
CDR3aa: CASSHSSGWNEQFF
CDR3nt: TGTGCCAGCAGCCACAGTAGCGGGTGGAATGAGCAGTTCTTC

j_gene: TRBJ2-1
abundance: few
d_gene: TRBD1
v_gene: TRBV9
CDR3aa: CASSGGTVNNEQFF
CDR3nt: TGTGCCAGCAGCGGAGGGACAGTAAACAATGAGCAGTTCTTC